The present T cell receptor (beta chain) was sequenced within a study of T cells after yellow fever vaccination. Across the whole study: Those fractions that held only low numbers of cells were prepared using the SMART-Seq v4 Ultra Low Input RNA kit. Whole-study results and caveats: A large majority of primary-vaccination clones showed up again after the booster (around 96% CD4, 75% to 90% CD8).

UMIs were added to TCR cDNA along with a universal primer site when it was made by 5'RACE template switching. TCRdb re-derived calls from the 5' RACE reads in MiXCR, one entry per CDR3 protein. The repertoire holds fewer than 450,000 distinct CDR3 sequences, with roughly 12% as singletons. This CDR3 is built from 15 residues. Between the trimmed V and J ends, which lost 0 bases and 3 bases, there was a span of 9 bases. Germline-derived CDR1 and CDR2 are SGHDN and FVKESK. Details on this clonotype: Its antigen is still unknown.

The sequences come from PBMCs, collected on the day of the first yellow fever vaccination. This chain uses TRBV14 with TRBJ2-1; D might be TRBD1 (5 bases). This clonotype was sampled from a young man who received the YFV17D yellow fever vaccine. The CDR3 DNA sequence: TGTGCCAGCAGCCAAGATCGACAGTACTACAATGAGCAGTTCTTC. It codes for CASSQDRQYYNEQFF.